These 26 T cell receptor beta chains were all obtained from the same sample, sequenced in a study of T cell responses to AZD1222 COVID-19 vaccine. Generated by immunoSEQ multiplex PCR, the TCRdb table keeps only in-frame clones and is missing some. The sample yields about 120,000 clones, approximately 90% seen once. The sequencing here drew on peripheral blood, taken on day 0 of AZD1222 vaccination. The receptors come from an adult in good health.

The V gene is TRBV2, the J gene TRBJ2-1; 9 bases align to TRBD2. V lost 9 bases and J lost 10; bases outside the gene matches: 13. This CDR3 comprises 14 residues. Germline lookup yields CDR1 SNHLY and CDR2 FYNNEI. The CDR3 protein is CARPTSGWHVEQFF. The CDR3, as DNA: TGTGCCAGACCGACTAGCGGTTGGCACGTAGAGCAGTTCTTC.

The chain is built from TRBV5-1 and TRBJ1-5, with 9 bases identical to TRBD1. CDR1 and CDR2 from the germline V gene are SGHRS and YFSETQ. CDR3 length: 15 residues. Losses at the gene ends were 4 bases for V and 4 bases for J; bases not matched to a gene: 6. Here the CDR3 DNA reads TGCGCCAGCAGCCCGGGACAGGGTCCTAATCAGCCCCAGCATTTT. This gives the protein CASSPGQGPNQPQHF.

The chain is built from TRBV12-5 and TRBJ1-1; 7 positions match TRBD1. Germline CDR1 and CDR2: LGHNT and FRNRAP. Losses at the gene ends were 6 bases for V and 8 bases for J; bases not matched to a gene: 6. This CDR3 has 12 residues. The CDR3 region is CASGPQGVEAFF. CDR3 nucleotides: TGTGCTAGTGGCCCCCAGGGGGTGGAAGCTTTCTTT. Using reference TRBV12-5 and TRBJ1-1 for the parts outside the CDR3, the full variable domain is DARVTQTPRHKVTEMGQEVTMRCQPILGHNTVFWYRQTMMQGLELLAYFRNRAPLDDSGMPKDRFSAEMPDATLATLKIQPSEPRDSAVYFCASGPQGVEAFFGQGTRLTVV.

The chain is built from TRBV7-2 and TRBJ1-2, with D unclear. Germline CDR1 SGHTA, CDR2 FQGNSA. The CDR3 has 12 amino acids. V lost 4 bases, J lost 1 base, and 4 bases lay in between. The CDR3 bases are TGTGCCAGCAGCTCGATTAACTATGGCTACACCTTC. Translating gives CASSSINYGYTF.

The chain couples TRBV5-1 to TRBJ2-2; the D is unclear. Per the germline V gene, CDR1 is SGHRS and CDR2 is YFSETQ. The length of the CDR3 is 14 residues. V gave up 0 bases and J gave up 4 bases, with 7 bases separating them. DNA of the CDR3: TGCGCCAGCAGCTTGGACGTGGGCACCGGGGAGCTGTTTTTT. Translating gives CASSLDVGTGELFF.

The gene calls are TRBV29-1 and TRBJ1-4; D remains ambiguous. Germline values: CDR1 SQVTM, CDR2 ANQGSEA. The CDR3 length is 12 residues. Trimming pared 5 bases from V and 7 bases from J, leaving 11 bases between. CDR3 loop: CSVRGNGEKLFF. The CDR3 nucleotides read TGCAGCGTTCGTGGAAATGGTGAAAAACTGTTTTTT. Complete variable domain (other parts from reference TRBV29-1 and TRBJ1-4): SAVISQKPSRDICQRGTSLTIQCQVDSQVTMMFWYRQQPGQSLTLIATANQGSEATYESGFVIDKFPISRPNLTFSTLTVSNMSPEDSSIYLCSVRGNGEKLFFGSGTQLSVL.

V usage is TRBV19 and J usage is TRBJ2-7; D remains unclear. The V gene's germline CDR1 is LNHDA and CDR2 SQIVND (reference sequence). The CDR3 spans 14 residues. Trimming took off 3 bases at V and 0 bases at J, with 9 bases between the two ends. CDR3 loop: CASSMVYPSYEQYF. In DNA form, the CDR3 reads TGTGCCAGTAGTATGGTCTACCCCTCCTACGAGCAGTACTTC.

The gene calls are TRBV6-5 and TRBJ1-4; D is unclear. CDR1 and CDR2 from the germline V gene are MNHEY and SVGAGI. The CDR3 is 15 residues long. Trimming took off 6 bases at V and 0 bases at J, with 11 bases between the two ends. The DNA of the CDR3 is TGTGCCAGCAGAAGAGGCTCAGCAACTAATGAAAAACTGTTTTTT. Residues: CASRRGSATNEKLFF.

The rearrangement uses TRBV9 and TRBJ2-2, with a tentative D call TRBD1 (7 bases). Trimming cost V 1 base and J 5 bases, with 15 bases left between them. This CDR3 comprises 16 residues. Germline CDR1 reads SGDLS; CDR2 reads YYNGEE. The CDR3 sequence is CASSVSQGGQTGELFF. As DNA, the CDR3 is TGTGCCAGCAGCGTATCCCAGGGGGGTCAAACCGGGGAGCTGTTTTTT.

The rearrangement links TRBV2 to TRBJ1-2; TRBD1 might be the D (5 bases). Trimming took 6 bases from V and 2 from J, leaving 13 bases between them. Germline CDR1 is SNHLY and CDR2 is FYNNEI. The CDR3 has 14 amino acids. The CDR3 sequence: CASRGGEKNYGYTF. DNA for the CDR3: TGTGCCAGCAGAGGAGGGGAAAAGAACTATGGCTACACCTTC.

This clone appeared once. V is TRBV5-4 and J is TRBJ2-5, with 9 bases aligning to TRBD2. The CDR3 sequence is 17 residues long. Trimming cost V 0 bases and J 4 bases; bases outside gene matches: 10. The germline V gene encodes CDR1 SGHNT and CDR2 YYREEE (reference sequence). CDR3 coding DNA: TGTGCCAGCAGCTTGGTGGCGGGGCTAGCGGGGACAGAGACCCAGTACTTC. Translation: CASSLVAGLAGTETQYF.

This chain connects TRBV3-1 (or the pseudogene TRBV3-2) to TRBJ2-7, with D possibly matching TRBD2 (6 bases). The V end lost 4 bases, the J end lost 7 bases, and 14 bases lay between the germline ends. Germline V gene data show CDR1 as LGHDT and CDR2 as YNNKEL (reference sequence). This CDR3 is 13 amino acids long. CDR3 in DNA: TGTGCCAGCAGCCCACGGACGGCGGGGGAGCAGTACTTC. Protein sequence: CASSPRTAGEQYF.

This chain links TRBV5-4 with TRBJ1-1; D is ambiguous. Trimming shortened V by 4 bases and J by 4 bases, and 17 bases separated the two germline ends. The CDR3 loop spans 15 amino acids. The germline V gene has CDR1 SGHNT and CDR2 YYREEE (reference sequence). The CDR3 here is CASSVENSGLTEAFF. The CDR3 DNA reads as TGTGCCAGCAGCGTCGAAAATTCCGGGCTCACTGAAGCTTTCTTT. Full variable domain (rest looked up from reference TRBV5-4 and TRBJ1-1): ETGVTQSPTHLIKTRGQQVTLRCSSQSGHNTVSWYQQALGQGPQFIFQYYREEENGRGNFPPRFSGLQFPNYSSELNVNALELDDSALYLCASSVENSGLTEAFFGQGTRLTVV.

This chain joins TRBV15 and TRBJ1-4; weak D call: TRBD1 (5 bases). The CDR3 covers 15 residues. Germline CDR1 and CDR2: LNHNV and YYDKDF (reference sequence). Deletions cut 0 bases from V and 7 bases from J, with 12 bases between. The CDR3 spells CATSRDQGWGEKLFF. The CDR3 DNA sequence: TGTGCCACCAGCAGAGATCAGGGTTGGGGTGAAAAACTGTTTTTT.

This rearrangement joins TRBV15 to TRBJ1-6; TRBD1 aligns across 9 bases. The CDR3 sequence is 15 residues long. Germline V lookup: CDR1 LNHNV, CDR2 YYDKDF (reference sequence). V shed 4 bases and J 6 bases; nucleotides not matched to a gene: 4. DNA for the CDR3: TGTGCCACCAGCACCACGGGACAGGGTAATTCACCCCTCCACTTT. Protein sequence: CATSTTGQGNSPLHF.

V and J are TRBV6-6 and TRBJ2-4; D is possibly TRBD2 (5 bases). The CDR3 length is 18 residues. With 5 bases removed from V and 0 bases from J, the gap between germline ends came to 20 bases. Germline V CDR1 and CDR2: MNHNY, SVGAGI (reference sequence). The CDR3 nucleotides read TGTGCCAGCAGTCCCCCTTACCCCGCGGGCCTAGCCAAAAACATTCAGTACTTC. It yields the protein CASSPPYPAGLAKNIQYF.

The chain recombines TRBV5-1 with TRBJ2-2; D possibly corresponds to TRBD2 (6 bases). CDR1 SGHRS and CDR2 YFSETQ come from the germline V gene. V lost 4 bases and J lost 6, with 13 bases in between. The CDR3 runs to 14 residues. The CDR3 loop reads CASSLFGGAGELFF. Written as DNA, the CDR3 is TGCGCCAGCAGCCTCTTCGGGGGTGCCGGGGAGCTGTTTTTT.

This chain connects TRBV4-3 to TRBJ2-7, with no clear D. The ends were cut back, 0 bases at V and 0 bases at J, with 15 bases in the middle. Per germline, CDR1 LGHNA and CDR2 YSLEER. CDR3 length: 17 residues. CDR3 sequence reads: CASSQEVVGISSYEQYF. The CDR3 DNA reads as TGCGCCAGCAGCCAAGAAGTCGTGGGGATATCCTCCTACGAGCAGTACTTC.

This chain uses TRBV5-8 with TRBJ1-2; 11 nucleotides match TRBD1. The CDR3 sequence is 15 residues long. CDR1 and CDR2 (germline): SGHTS, YDEGEE. The ends lost 4 bases at V and 8 bases at J; junction bases unmatched: 10. CDR3 loop: CASSGGQGDFSGYTF. For the CDR3, the DNA is TGTGCCAGCAGCGGGGGACAGGGGGATTTTTCGGGCTACACCTTC.

The genes are TRBV6-4 and TRBJ2-1; TRBD1 agrees at 9 bases. CDR3 length: 15 amino acids. Looked up from germline, CDR1 is MRHNA and CDR2 is SNTAGT. Losses at the gene ends were 6 bases for V and 3 bases for J; bases not matched to a gene: 6. This CDR3 reads CASSLEGQGYNEQFF. For the CDR3, the DNA is TGTGCCAGCAGCCTGGAGGGACAGGGCTACAATGAGCAGTTCTTC.

The V and J genes are TRBV5-1 and TRBJ1-2; 7 bases map to TRBD1. The germline gives CDR1 SGHRS, CDR2 YFSETQ. The CDR3 is 15 amino acids. After removal of 4 bases from V and 4 bases from J, the junction contained 10 bases not matched to a gene. CDR3 nucleotides: TGCGCCAGCAGCCTCCGACAGGGTGAGGTCTATGGCTACACCTTC. Its protein product is CASSLRQGEVYGYTF.

The rearrangement links TRBV7-2 to TRBJ1-5, with 7 nucleotides matching TRBD1. Germline loops: CDR1 SGHTA, CDR2 FQGNSA. The V gene end was trimmed by 7 bases and the J gene end by 0 bases; junction bases not matched to a gene: 3. The CDR3 runs 14 residues. The CDR3 DNA follows: TGTGCCAGCATTGGGACAGTTAGCAATCAGCCCCAGCATTTT. Its translation: CASIGTVSNQPQHF.

This chain uses TRBV18 with TRBJ2-4, with unresolved D. Between the trimmed V and J ends, which lost 2 bases and 10 bases, there was a span of 9 bases. The CDR3 contains 12 residues. CDR1 KGHSH and CDR2 LQKENI come from the germline V gene. The CDR3 nucleotides read TGTGCCAGCTCACCAGAAGGTTGGATTCAGTACTTC. This encodes CASSPEGWIQYF. The variable domain in full, completed from reference TRBV18 and TRBJ2-4, reads NAGVMQNPRHLVRRRGQEARLRCSPMKGHSHVYWYRQLPEEGLKFMVYLQKENIIDESGMPKERFSAEFPKEGPSILRIQQVVRGDSAAYFCASSPEGWIQYFGAGTRLSVL.

The CDR3 spells CASSLKGARPEAFF. The CDR3 DNA reads TGTGCCAGCAGCTTAAAAGGGGCCCGCCCTGAAGCTTTCTTT. V gene TRBV5-4 combines with J gene TRBJ1-1, with D possibly TRBD1 on 5 matching bases. This CDR3 is 14 amino acids long. Germline loops: CDR1 SGHNT, CDR2 YYREEE (reference sequence). With 2 bases removed from V and 6 bases from J, the gap between germline ends came to 14 bases.

CDR3 in DNA: TGTGCTAGTGGGCGGGCCTTCGGGACACCCCTCCACTTT. This encodes CASGRAFGTPLHF. V usage is TRBV12-5 and J usage is TRBJ1-6, with no clear D. V was clipped by 6 bases and J by 11 bases, with 14 bases between them. Per the germline V gene, CDR1 is LGHNT and CDR2 is FRNRAP. The CDR3 consists of 13 residues. Full variable domain (missing parts from reference TRBV12-5 and TRBJ1-6): DARVTQTPRHKVTEMGQEVTMRCQPILGHNTVFWYRQTMMQGLELLAYFRNRAPLDDSGMPKDRFSAEMPDATLATLKIQPSEPRDSAVYFCASGRAFGTPLHFGNGTRLTVT.

With regard to this clone: The junction shows a germline mismatch at one end, possibly a read error. The V and J genes are TRBV7-7 and TRBJ2-2; D might be TRBD1 (5 bases). CDR3 size: 16 residues. CDR1 is SSHAT, CDR2 FNYEAQ, per germline (reference sequence). CDR3 sequence reads: CASSSAARDNAGELFF. As DNA, the CDR3 is TGTGCTAGCAGCTCCGCGGCCAGGGATAATGCCGGGGAGCTGTTTTTT.